These 27 T cell receptor beta chains were all obtained from the same sample, sequenced in a study of cytomegalovirus exposure and HLA in healthy donors. The PCR ran on 60 Vbeta and 13 Jbeta primers. Assay used: immunoSEQ multiplex PCR; TCRdb lists only in-frame clones, some missing. This sample has some 190,000 clones, with about four fifths found just once. The sequencing sample was made of PBMCs. These receptors were collected from a woman younger than 45 in good health and CMV-seronegative.

V gene TRBV6-1 combines with J gene TRBJ2-7; 7 nucleotides match TRBD2. From germline, CDR1 is MNHNS and CDR2 SASEGT. Losses at the gene ends were 3 bases for V and 3 bases for J; bases not matched to a gene: 17. This CDR3 is built from 18 residues. The CDR3 here is CASSECFPDRGECYEQYF. As DNA, the CDR3 is TGTGCCAGCAGTGAGTGTTTTCCGGACCGGGGGGAGTGCTACGAGCAGTACTTC.

This chain links TRBV12-5 with TRBJ2-7; the D gene is possibly TRBD2 (5 bases). The ends were cut back, 0 bases at V and 0 bases at J, with 15 bases in the middle. This CDR3 contains 17 residues. CDR1 and CDR2 from the germline V gene are LGHNT and FRNRAP. CDR3 sequence (DNA): TGTGCTAGTGGTTTGGTAGGCGCTAGCCGTTTCTCCTACGAGCAGTACTTC. It yields the protein CASGLVGASRFSYEQYF.

The V call is TRBV5-1, the J call TRBJ2-1; tentative D call: TRBD2 (5 bases). The CDR3 has 16 residues. V lost 0 bases, J lost 3 bases, and 13 bases lay in between. Germline V gene lookup returns CDR1 SGHRS and CDR2 YFSETQ. CDR3 residues: CASSLELGKGYNEQFF. CDR3 sequence (DNA): TGCGCCAGCAGCTTGGAGCTCGGGAAAGGCTACAATGAGCAGTTCTTC.

The chain has TRBV4-2 and TRBJ1-2, with 7 nucleotides matching TRBD1. This CDR3 contains 15 residues. The junction had 9 bases not matched to a gene; V was cut back by 4 bases and J by 4 bases. Germline CDR1 LGHNA, CDR2 YNFKEQ. Here the CDR3 reads CASSLETGQGYGYTF. In DNA, the CDR3 is TGTGCCAGCAGCCTAGAGACAGGGCAAGGCTATGGCTACACCTTC.

This clone occurred once. V is TRBV7-6 and J is TRBJ2-3; the match to TRBD2 covers 11 bases. J lost 3 bases, V lost 1 base, and 3 bases had no gene match. Germline V gene sequence: CDR1 SGHVS, CDR2 FNYEAQ. The CDR3 spans 16 residues. CDR3 sequence (DNA): TGTGCCAGCAGCTTAGGTAGCGGGGGGGCTACAGATACGCAGTATTTT. Translating it yields CASSLGSGGATDTQYF. Full variable domain (outside the CDR3, taken from reference TRBV7-6 and TRBJ2-3): GAGVSQSPRYKVTKRGQDVALRCDPISGHVSLYWYRQALGQGPEFLTYFNYEAQQDKSGLPNDRFSAERPEGSISTLTIQRTEQRDSAMYRCASSLGSGGATDTQYFGPGTRLTVL.

This chain joins TRBV19 and TRBJ2-3, with D possibly TRBD1 on 6 matching bases. This CDR3 is 15 amino acids long. V was shortened by 2 bases and J by 0 bases, with 9 bases between the two germline ends. Germline values: CDR1 LNHDA, CDR2 SQIVND (reference sequence). The CDR3 DNA follows: TGTGCCAGTAGTATAAACAGGGCAAGCACAGATACGCAGTATTTT. Translating it yields CASSINRASTDTQYF.

The chain links TRBV4-1 to TRBJ2-2; 7 nucleotides agree with TRBD1. Germline V gene lookup returns CDR1 MGHRA and CDR2 YSYEKL. CDR3 size: 16 residues. V lost 2 bases and J lost 0; bases outside the gene matches: 3. This CDR3 is CASSQPTGANTGELFF. The CDR3 nucleotides are TGCGCCAGCAGCCAACCTACAGGGGCGAACACCGGGGAGCTGTTTTTT.

This chain uses TRBV18 with TRBJ1-4, with TRBD1 matching over 12 bases. This CDR3 spans 17 amino acids. CDR1 KGHSH and CDR2 LQKENI come from the germline V gene. V trimming: 3 bases; J trimming: 7 bases; junction bases outside the gene matches: 9. CDR3 DNA sequence: TGTGCCAGCTCACCGACGGGGACAGGGGGCTGGGGTGAAAAACTGTTTTTT. It specifies CASSPTGTGGWGEKLFF.

The chain recombines TRBV5-1 with TRBJ2-4; 12 bases match TRBD2. The CDR3 is made up of 17 amino acids. The germline gives CDR1 SGHRS, CDR2 YFSETQ. The V and J ends lost 0 bases and 9 bases, in that order; junction bases with no gene match: 10. The CDR3 spells CASSLAVLAGGSGIQYF. The CDR3 DNA reads as TGCGCCAGCAGCTTGGCCGTACTAGCGGGGGGTAGTGGCATTCAGTACTTC.

This chain uses TRBV30 with TRBJ2-7; 8 positions match TRBD1. This CDR3 spans 15 amino acids. Germline trimming cut 0 bases from V and 7 bases from J; bases unmatched to any gene: 11. The V gene's germline CDR1 is GTSNPN and CDR2 SVGIG (reference sequence). The CDR3 coding sequence is TGTGCCTGGAGTGTACCCGCGGACAGGGCTTGGGAGCAGTACTTC. This encodes CAWSVPADRAWEQYF.

This chain's CDR3 is CASSYRGWGEKLFF. In DNA, the CDR3 is TGTGCCAGCAGCTACAGGGGATGGGGTGAAAAACTGTTTTTT. The chain employs TRBV21-1 and TRBJ1-4; the D call TRBD1 from the table was never checked on the DNA. TRBV21-1 is a documented pseudogene. The CDR3 is 14 amino acids.

The rearrangement uses TRBV6-1 and TRBJ1-1; 10 positions agree with TRBD1. V was clipped by 3 bases and J by 4 bases; unmatched bases: 8. Per the germline V gene, CDR1 is MNHNS and CDR2 is SASEGT. This CDR3 region has 16 residues. CDR3 nucleotide sequence: TGTGCCAGCAGTGAGGGGAGACAGGGGGCTTTCACTGAAGCTTTCTTT. This codes for CASSEGRQGAFTEAFF.

The rearrangement uses TRBV7-2 and TRBJ2-7, with 10 bases fitting TRBD1. Germline lookup yields CDR1 SGHTA and CDR2 FQGNSA. J was trimmed by 5 bases and V by 1 base; bases with no gene match: 8. This CDR3 contains 16 residues. CDR3 coding DNA: TGTGCCAGCAGCTTAGGGCTTGGGACAGGGGTACACGAGCAGTACTTC. This encodes CASSLGLGTGVHEQYF.

The chain employs TRBV6-5 and TRBJ1-1; 10 bases are a match to TRBD1. Germline loops: CDR1 MNHEY, CDR2 SVGAGI. With V trimmed by 4 bases and J by 11 bases, 10 bases remained unmatched. The CDR3 is 14 residues long. The CDR3 coding sequence is TGTGCCAGCAGTTTCCTTGACAGGGGGCGCGATGCTTTCTTT. Protein sequence: CASSFLDRGRDAFF.

CDR3 sequence (DNA): TGCGCCAGCAGACCCGGGACAGGCCCCTACGAGCAGTACTTC. It encodes CASRPGTGPYEQYF. The chain links TRBV5-1 to TRBJ2-7; 8 nucleotides agree with TRBD1. The V gene end was trimmed by 5 bases and the J gene end by 2 bases; junction bases not matched to a gene: 6. The CDR3 runs to 14 residues. The germline gives CDR1 SGHRS, CDR2 YFSETQ.

The rearrangement links TRBV7-2 to TRBJ1-2; TRBD1 might be the D (5 bases). Trimming left V 6 bases short and J 4 bases short, with 12 bases between. The CDR3 runs to 13 residues. Germline CDR1 and CDR2: SGHTA and FQGNSA. CDR3 sequence (DNA): TGTGCCAGCAGGGGGCAAGGTATCTATGGCTACACCTTC. Protein sequence: CASRGQGIYGYTF.

The V and J genes are TRBV18 and TRBJ2-7; 10 bases fit TRBD1. J gave up 3 bases and V 5 bases, and 7 bases lay outside the gene matches. The CDR3 is made up of 15 amino acids. CDR1 KGHSH and CDR2 LQKENI come from the germline V gene. The CDR3 region has the DNA TGTGCCAGCTCAGCATCGACAGGGGGCAGCTACGAGCAGTACTTC. This codes for CASSASTGGSYEQYF.

The CDR3 DNA follows: TGCGCCAGCAGCCCGTCCGGCCTACTAGCGGGGTACGAGCAGTACTTC. Its protein is CASSPSGLLAGYEQYF. This chain links TRBV5-1 with TRBJ2-7, with 10 bases lining up with TRBD2. With 4 bases clipped from V and 4 bases from J, the junction kept 11 bases outside the gene matches. CDR1 and CDR2 (germline): SGHRS, YFSETQ. There are 16 residues in the CDR3.

The chain joins TRBV30 to TRBJ2-7, with a possible D match to TRBD1 (5 bases). Trimming left V 3 bases short and J 1 base short, with 7 bases between. The germline V gene has CDR1 GTSNPN and CDR2 SVGIG (reference sequence). The CDR3 loop spans 12 amino acids. The CDR3 here is CAWRKGSYEQYF. Written as DNA, the CDR3 is TGTGCCTGGAGGAAGGGGTCCTACGAGCAGTACTTC.

The gene calls are TRBV15 and TRBJ1-2; tentatively, D is TRBD1 (5 bases). This CDR3 is built from 14 residues. V was clipped by 0 bases and J by 2 bases, with 7 bases between them. Germline V gene lookup returns CDR1 LNHNV and CDR2 YYDKDF (reference sequence). The CDR3 spells CATSRDRQNYGYTF. DNA of the CDR3: TGTGCCACCAGCAGAGATCGACAGAACTATGGCTACACCTTC.

The chain couples TRBV7-2 to TRBJ1-6; possibly TRBD1 for D (6 bases). This CDR3 is built from 16 residues. Trimming shortened V by 5 bases and J by 8 bases, and 19 bases separated the two germline ends. In germline, CDR1 is SGHTA, CDR2 FQGNSA. CDR3 in amino acids: CASSRPLDRLDSPLHF. For the CDR3, the DNA is TGTGCCAGCAGCCGCCCTCTCGACAGGTTAGATTCACCCCTCCACTTT.

The chain carries TRBV7-8 and TRBJ2-3; D not certain. CDR1 and CDR2 (germline): SGHVS, FQNEAQ. Trimming removed 5 bases from V and 0 bases from J, with 12 bases in between. CDR3 length: 15 residues. CDR3 residues: CASSQTPDSTDTQYF. For the CDR3, the DNA is TGTGCCAGCAGCCAGACACCAGATAGCACAGATACGCAGTATTTT.

The chain employs TRBV5-8 and TRBJ2-7; D is unclear. Germline values: CDR1 SGHTS, CDR2 YDEGEE. The CDR3 loop spans 12 amino acids. The V gene lost 2 bases and the J gene lost 0 bases, with 3 bases spanning the gap. The CDR3 DNA follows: TGTGCCAGCAGCTTACTCTCCTACGAGCAGTACTTC. Its translation is CASSLLSYEQYF. Looking up the rest from reference TRBV5-8 and TRBJ2-7 gives the full variable domain: EAGVTQSPTHLIKTRGQQATLRCSPISGHTSVYWYQQALGLGLQFLLWYDEGEERNRGNFPPRFSGRQFPNYSSELNVNALELEDSALYLCASSLLSYEQYFGPGTRLTVT.

A few counts support this clone. The chain combines TRBV29-1 with TRBJ2-3; TRBD1 matches 9 bases. V shed 7 bases, J shed 2 bases, and the junction held 7 bases outside the gene matches. This CDR3 has 14 residues. Germline V gene sequence: CDR1 SQVTM, CDR2 ANQGSEA. The CDR3 protein is CSAARTGVTDTQYF. In DNA form, the CDR3 reads TGCAGCGCCGCCCGGACAGGGGTCACAGATACGCAGTATTTT.

The chain uses TRBV30 and TRBJ2-5; weak D call: TRBD2 (5 bases). CDR1 GTSNPN and CDR2 SVGIG come from the germline V gene (reference sequence). This CDR3 contains 14 residues. Deletions cut 0 bases from V and 4 bases from J, with 12 bases between. In nucleotides, the CDR3 is TGTGCCTGGAGTGTAGGTTTAGGGAGAGAGACCCAGTACTTC. Translating it yields CAWSVGLGRETQYF.

The chain links TRBV5-8 to TRBJ2-7; D gene unclear. The germline V and J ends were trimmed by 1 base and 0 bases, with 5 bases remaining between them. CDR1 is SGHTS, CDR2 YDEGEE, per germline. The length of the CDR3 is 13 residues. The CDR3 DNA sequence: TGTGCCAGCAGCTTGTACAACTCCTACGAGCAGTACTTC. It yields the protein CASSLYNSYEQYF.

CDR3 bases: TGTGCCAGTACTAACCAGCGGGCAGTGGGGGGCTACACCTTC. This sequence encodes CASTNQRAVGGYTF. The V and J genes are TRBV19 and TRBJ1-2; D ambiguous. V lost 7 bases and J lost 8, with 20 bases in between. In germline, CDR1 is LNHDA, CDR2 SQIVND (reference sequence). This CDR3 has 14 residues.